This T cell receptor beta chain is drawn from a study of human T cells and chemical hapten exposure. From whole blood left unfractionated, total RNA was extracted. TCRdb analysed the 5' RACE reads with MiXCR anew, one entry per CDR3 protein. In the table there are 95,000 to 120,000 distinct CDR3 sequences, approximately 19% of which are singletons. Germline values: CDR1 MDHEN, CDR2 SYDVKM. V lost 2 bases, J lost 6 bases, and 4 bases lay in between. CDR3 length: 11 residues. The receptor comes from a human donor in good health. The chain is built from TRBV28 and TRBJ2-5; D is unresolved. The chain's CDR3 is CASSLGQTQYF. Here the CDR3 DNA reads TGTGCCAGCAGTTTAGGGCAGACCCAGTACTTC.